The 20 T cell receptor beta chains below all came from one sample that was sequenced in a study of blood T cell repertoires in COVID-19. Generated by immunoSEQ multiplex PCR, the TCRdb table keeps only in-frame clones and is missing some. The sample lists about 190,000 clones; roughly four fifths were seen once. Sequences were obtained from peripheral blood. The receptors come from a woman in her thirties with acute or convalescent COVID-19.

The CDR3: CASSLQSYNEQFF. As DNA, the CDR3 is TGTGCCAGCAGCCTACAGAGCTACAATGAGCAGTTCTTC. This chain joins TRBV13 and TRBJ2-1, with D uncertain. The germline gives CDR1 PRHDT, CDR2 FYEKMQ (reference sequence). Trimming left V 5 bases short and J 3 bases short, with 8 bases between. The CDR3 extends over 13 amino acids.

The chain combines TRBV28 with TRBJ1-2; weak D call: TRBD1 (5 bases). V dropped 6 bases and J dropped 8 bases, with 13 bases sitting between them. The length of the CDR3 is 12 residues. Germline lookup yields CDR1 MDHEN and CDR2 SYDVKM. The CDR3 reads CASSHFGGGYTF. CDR3 DNA sequence: TGTGCCAGCAGCCACTTCGGGGGAGGCTACACCTTC.

A single count supports this clone. The J gene is TRBJ1-2, the V gene TRBV27; 9 positions agree with TRBD1. This CDR3 comprises 15 residues. Looked up from germline, CDR1 is MNHEY and CDR2 is SMNVEV (reference sequence). J gave up 6 bases and V 1 base, and 6 bases lay outside the gene matches. CDR3 bases: TGTGCCAGCAGTTTATTTACAGGGGGCGCCGATGGCTACACCTTC. It encodes CASSLFTGGADGYTF.

The V gene is TRBV30, the J gene TRBJ2-1, with D possibly TRBD2 on 6 matching bases. This CDR3 spans 13 amino acids. V was clipped by 3 bases and J by 9 bases, with 15 bases between them. Germline CDR1 is GTSNPN and CDR2 is SVGIG (reference sequence). The CDR3 nucleotides are TGTGCCTGGAGATTATCGTGGGACTTTGAGCAGTTCTTC. It specifies CAWRLSWDFEQFF. Combining the CDR3 with reference TRBV30 and TRBJ2-1 gives the whole variable domain SQTIHQWPATLVQPVGSPLSLECTVEGTSNPNLYWYRQAAGRGLQLLFYSVGIGQISSEVPQNLSASRPQDRQFILSSKKLLLSDSGFYLCAWRLSWDFEQFFGPGTRLTVL.

The rearrangement uses TRBV30 and TRBJ2-2; D unclear. Looked up from germline, CDR1 is GTSNPN and CDR2 is SVGIG (reference sequence). Trimming took off 5 bases at V and 5 bases at J, with 6 bases between the two ends. CDR3 length: 11 amino acids. Here the CDR3 DNA reads TGTGCCTGGGCCCTAACCGGGGAGCTGTTTTTT. Amino acids: CAWALTGELFF.

The rearrangement uses TRBV25-1 and TRBJ1-6; D possibly corresponds to TRBD1 (5 bases). Germline V lookup: CDR1 MGHDK, CDR2 SYGVNS. This CDR3 is built from 15 residues. Trimming took 6 bases from V and 5 from J, leaving 14 bases between them. The CDR3 sequence is CASSLLGANNSPLHF. CDR3 coding DNA: TGTGCCAGCAGCCTGCTAGGGGCAAATAATTCACCCCTCCACTTT.

This chain joins TRBV5-1 and TRBJ2-1, with 8 bases fitting TRBD2. In germline, CDR1 is SGHRS, CDR2 YFSETQ. Trimming removed 0 bases from V and 6 bases from J; junction bases left unmatched: 2. The CDR3 is 14 amino acids. The CDR3 protein is CASSLALAANEQFF. CDR3 nucleotides: TGCGCCAGCAGCTTGGCACTAGCGGCCAATGAGCAGTTCTTC.

The count of this clone is one. This sequence joins TRBV7-8 and TRBJ2-7; possible D gene TRBD2, 5 bases. With 2 bases removed from V and 5 bases from J, the gap between germline ends came to 19 bases. This CDR3 is built from 16 residues. The germline gives CDR1 SGHVS, CDR2 FQNEAQ. Written as DNA, the CDR3 is TGTGCCAGCAGCTTAAGCAACCCCGGTAGGGAGAACGAGCAGTACTTC. It is translated as CASSLSNPGRENEQYF.

This clone turned up a few times. Other DNA sequences in this sample translate to the same CDR3. The CDR3 sequence is CASRTPLNTEAFF. The CDR3 region has the DNA TGTGCCAGCCGGACACCTTTGAACACTGAAGCTTTCTTT. The J gene is TRBJ1-1, the V gene TRBV19, with TRBD1 as a possible D gene (5 bases). V gave up 9 bases and J gave up 0 bases, with 11 bases separating them. The germline V gene has CDR1 LNHDA and CDR2 SQIVND (reference sequence). The CDR3 has 13 residues.

Only one count was recorded for this clone. The J gene is TRBJ2-2, the V gene TRBV30; tentatively, D is TRBD1 (6 bases). The V gene lost 8 bases and the J gene lost 3 bases, with 16 bases spanning the gap. From germline, CDR1 is GTSNPN and CDR2 SVGIG (reference sequence). The CDR3 covers 14 residues. The CDR3 DNA reads TGTGCCGGGGCTCGGCCAGGGGACACCGGGGAGCTGTTTTTT. This sequence encodes CAGARPGDTGELFF.

This clone was detected a few times. J is TRBJ2-2 and V is TRBV19; TRBD2 might be the D (6 bases). CDR1 is LNHDA, CDR2 SQIVND, per germline (reference sequence). V shed 10 bases and J shed 5 bases, with 8 bases lying between them. This CDR3 comprises 11 residues. CDR3 sequence (DNA): TGTGCCACCAGCGGGACCGGGGAGCTGTTTTTT. Its translation is CATSGTGELFF. The entire variable domain, with the rest obtained from reference TRBV19 and TRBJ2-2, is as follows: DGGITQSPKYLFRKEGQNVTLSCEQNLNHDAMYWYRQDPGQGLRLIYYSQIVNDFQKGDIAEGYSVSREKKESFPLTVTSAQKNPTAFYLCATSGTGELFFGEGSRLTVL.

The V call is TRBV6-5, the J call TRBJ1-1; D gene unclear. Trimming took 3 bases from V and 0 from J, leaving 11 bases between them. CDR3 length: 15 residues. Germline V lookup: CDR1 MNHEY, CDR2 SVGAGI. The CDR3: CASSYLPVVNTEAFF. The CDR3 nucleotides read TGTGCCAGCAGTTATCTCCCGGTCGTGAACACTGAAGCTTTCTTT.

V gene TRBV30 combines with J gene TRBJ1-3, with no clear D. The CDR3 loop spans 13 amino acids. Germline V lookup: CDR1 GTSNPN, CDR2 SVGIG (reference sequence). Between the trimmed V and J ends, which lost 3 bases and 5 bases, there was a span of 11 bases. The DNA for the CDR3 is TGTGCCTGGAGCCCCACCGACAGAAACACCATATATTTT. This sequence encodes CAWSPTDRNTIYF.

This chain links TRBV9 with TRBJ1-6; no firm D call. Germline V gives CDR1 SGDLS, CDR2 YYNGEE. The CDR3 has 13 amino acids. The V gene lost 0 bases and the J gene lost 8 bases, with 6 bases spanning the gap. The CDR3 sequence: CASSVAFDSPLHF. The DNA of the CDR3 is TGTGCCAGCAGCGTAGCTTTTGATTCACCCCTCCACTTT.

The chain employs TRBV30 and TRBJ1-2, with D maybe TRBD1 (5 bases). The length of the CDR3 is 12 residues. Germline lookup yields CDR1 GTSNPN and CDR2 SVGIG (reference sequence). The V end lost 4 bases, the J end lost 8 bases, and 14 bases lay between the germline ends. CDR3 protein: CAWNRGIGGYTF. The CDR3 DNA reads as TGTGCCTGGAATCGGGGGATCGGAGGCTACACCTTC.

This chain joins TRBV6-2 or TRBV6-3 and TRBJ2-7; D unclear. Germline V gives CDR1 MNHEY, CDR2 SVGEGT. V lost 6 bases and J lost 6, with 12 bases in between. The CDR3 covers 12 residues. For the CDR3, the DNA is TGTGCCAGCAGCTCCCGAGCCCTCGAGCAGTACTTC. Encoded protein: CASSSRALEQYF.

The rearrangement joins TRBV5-1 to TRBJ1-2; 9 positions match TRBD1. Germline trimming cut 4 bases from V and 4 bases from J; bases unmatched to any gene: 8. This CDR3 contains 15 residues. Per the germline V gene, CDR1 is SGHRS and CDR2 is YFSETQ. CDR3 bases: TGCGCCAGCAGCCGCGGACAGGGGCCCACCTATGGCTACACCTTC. Translation: CASSRGQGPTYGYTF.

In the case of this clone: Other DNA sequences in the same sample also yield this CDR3. The chain has TRBV27 and TRBJ1-2; 8 nucleotides agree with TRBD1. CDR3 size: 13 residues. Germline trimming cut 7 bases from V and 4 bases from J; bases unmatched to any gene: 5. CDR1 is MNHEY and CDR2 is SMNVEV in the germline V gene (reference sequence). In DNA, the CDR3 is TGTGCCAGCAAAGGACAGGGAGTCTATGGCTACACCTTC. Its protein product is CASKGQGVYGYTF.

About this clone: The identical CDR3 is also encoded by other nucleotide sequences in the sample. The chain has TRBV19 and TRBJ1-6; 7 bases line up with TRBD1. Trimming at V came to 6 bases and at J to 7 bases, leaving 6 bases not matched to a gene. CDR1 is LNHDA and CDR2 is SQIVND in the germline V gene (reference sequence). CDR3 length: 14 residues. The CDR3 sequence: CASSRTGGNSPLHF. The CDR3 DNA reads as TGTGCCAGTAGCCGGACAGGAGGGAATTCACCCCTCCACTTT.

V and J are TRBV7-6 and TRBJ2-5; 10 nucleotides align to TRBD2. V lost 0 bases to trimming and J lost 0 bases; unmatched junction nucleotides: 4. Germline lookup yields CDR1 SGHVS and CDR2 FNYEAQ. The CDR3 has 17 amino acids. Written as DNA, the CDR3 is TGTGCCAGCAGCTTAGCGCTAGCGGGGGAGTACCAAGAGACCCAGTACTTC. Amino acid sequence: CASSLALAGEYQETQYF.